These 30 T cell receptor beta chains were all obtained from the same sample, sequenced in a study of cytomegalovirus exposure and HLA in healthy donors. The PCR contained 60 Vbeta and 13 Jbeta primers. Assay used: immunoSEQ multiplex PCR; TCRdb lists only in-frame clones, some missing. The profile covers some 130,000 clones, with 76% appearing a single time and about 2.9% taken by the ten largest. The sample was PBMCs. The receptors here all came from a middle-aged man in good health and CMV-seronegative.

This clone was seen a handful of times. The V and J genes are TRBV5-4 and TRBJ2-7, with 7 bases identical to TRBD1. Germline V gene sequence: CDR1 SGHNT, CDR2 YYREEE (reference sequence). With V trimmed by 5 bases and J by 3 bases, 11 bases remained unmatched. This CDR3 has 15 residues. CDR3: CASSLWYRGHYEQYF. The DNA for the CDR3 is TGTGCCAGCAGTTTGTGGTACAGGGGACACTACGAGCAGTACTTC. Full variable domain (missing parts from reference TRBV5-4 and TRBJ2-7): ETGVTQSPTHLIKTRGQQVTLRCSSQSGHNTVSWYQQALGQGPQFIFQYYREEENGRGNFPPRFSGLQFPNYSSELNVNALELDDSALYLCASSLWYRGHYEQYFGPGTRLTVT.

Here the CDR3 reads CSATGGTVNEKLFF. Written as DNA, the CDR3 is TGCAGCGCCACGGGAGGCACCGTAAATGAAAAACTGTTTTTT. The gene calls are TRBV29-1 and TRBJ1-4, with D unresolved. V lost 7 bases to trimming and J lost 5 bases, with 17 bases between them. There are 14 residues in the CDR3. Germline values: CDR1 SQVTM, CDR2 ANQGSEA.

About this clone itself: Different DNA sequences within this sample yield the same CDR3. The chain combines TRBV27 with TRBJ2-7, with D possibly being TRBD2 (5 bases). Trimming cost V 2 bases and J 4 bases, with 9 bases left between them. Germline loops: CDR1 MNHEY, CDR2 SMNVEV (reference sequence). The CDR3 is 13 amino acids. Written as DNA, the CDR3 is TGTGCCAGCAGTTTAACCCCGGGGTACGAGCAGTACTTC. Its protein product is CASSLTPGYEQYF.

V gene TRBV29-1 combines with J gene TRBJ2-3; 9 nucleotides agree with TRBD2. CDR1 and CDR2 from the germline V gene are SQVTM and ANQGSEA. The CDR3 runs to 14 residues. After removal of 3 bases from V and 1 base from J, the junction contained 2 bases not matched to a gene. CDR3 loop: CSVDSGRGTDTQYF. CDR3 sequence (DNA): TGCAGCGTTGATAGCGGGAGAGGCACAGATACGCAGTATTTT.

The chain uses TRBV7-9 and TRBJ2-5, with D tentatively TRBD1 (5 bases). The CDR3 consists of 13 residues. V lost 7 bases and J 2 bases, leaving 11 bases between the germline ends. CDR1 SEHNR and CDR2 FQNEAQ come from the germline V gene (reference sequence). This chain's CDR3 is CASNQGPQETQYF. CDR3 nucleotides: TGTGCCAGCAACCAGGGCCCTCAAGAGACCCAGTACTTC.

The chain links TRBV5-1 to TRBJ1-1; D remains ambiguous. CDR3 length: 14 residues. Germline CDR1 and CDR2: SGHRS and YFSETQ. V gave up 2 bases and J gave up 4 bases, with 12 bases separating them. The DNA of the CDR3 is TGCGCCAGCAGCTTTTTCCGGGGAGGCACTGAAGCTTTCTTT. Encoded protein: CASSFFRGGTEAFF.

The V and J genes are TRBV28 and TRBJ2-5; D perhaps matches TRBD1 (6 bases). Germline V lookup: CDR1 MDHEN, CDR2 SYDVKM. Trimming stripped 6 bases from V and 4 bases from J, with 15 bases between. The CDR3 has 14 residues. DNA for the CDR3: TGTGCCAGCAGGAAGGGGCAGGGGCGAGAGACCCAGTACTTC. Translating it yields CASRKGQGRETQYF.

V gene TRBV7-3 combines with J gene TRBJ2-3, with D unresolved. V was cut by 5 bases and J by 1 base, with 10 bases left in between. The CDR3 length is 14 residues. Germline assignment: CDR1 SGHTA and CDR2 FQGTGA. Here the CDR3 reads CASSPRSGTDTQYF. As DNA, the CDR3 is TGTGCCAGCAGCCCCCGAAGCGGCACAGATACGCAGTATTTT.

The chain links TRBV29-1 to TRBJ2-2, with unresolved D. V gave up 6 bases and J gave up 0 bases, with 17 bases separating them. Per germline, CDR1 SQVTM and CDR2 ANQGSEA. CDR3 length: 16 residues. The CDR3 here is CSVVRSVSPNTGELFF. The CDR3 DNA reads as TGCAGCGTCGTAAGATCCGTAAGCCCGAACACCGGGGAGCTGTTTTTT.

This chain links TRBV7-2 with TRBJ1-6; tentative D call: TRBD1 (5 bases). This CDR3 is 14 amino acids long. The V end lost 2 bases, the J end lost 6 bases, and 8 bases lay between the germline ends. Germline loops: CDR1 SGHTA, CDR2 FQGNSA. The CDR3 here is CASSLQGGNSPLHF. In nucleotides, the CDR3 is TGTGCCAGCAGCTTACAGGGTGGTAATTCACCCCTCCACTTT. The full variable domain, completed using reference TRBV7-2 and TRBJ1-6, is GAGVSQSPSNKVTEKGKDVELRCDPISGHTALYWYRQSLGQGLEFLIYFQGNSAPDKSGLPSDRFSAERTGGSVSTLTIQRTQQEDSAVYLCASSLQGGNSPLHFGNGTRLTVT.

The DNA of the CDR3 is TGTGCCAGCAGTTATTCAGGGGGTGGTGGCTACACCTTC. Translation gives CASSYSGGGGYTF. The V and J genes are TRBV28 and TRBJ1-2, with 7 bases that match TRBD1. CDR1 and CDR2 from the germline V gene are MDHEN and SYDVKM. The CDR3 has 13 residues. Germline trimming cut 4 bases from V and 7 bases from J; bases unmatched to any gene: 6.

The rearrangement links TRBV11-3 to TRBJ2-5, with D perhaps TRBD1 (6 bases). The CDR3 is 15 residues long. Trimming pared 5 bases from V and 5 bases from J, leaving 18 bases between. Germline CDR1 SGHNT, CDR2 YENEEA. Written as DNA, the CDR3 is TGTGCCAGCAGCCCCGGCCCAGGGGAGAGCGAGACCCAGTACTTC. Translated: CASSPGPGESETQYF.

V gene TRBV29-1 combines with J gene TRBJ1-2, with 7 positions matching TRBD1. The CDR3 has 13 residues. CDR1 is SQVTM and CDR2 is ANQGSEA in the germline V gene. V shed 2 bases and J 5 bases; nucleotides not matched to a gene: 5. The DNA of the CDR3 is TGCAGCGTTGAACCGGGACAGCTATATGGCTACACCTTC. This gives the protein CSVEPGQLYGYTF.

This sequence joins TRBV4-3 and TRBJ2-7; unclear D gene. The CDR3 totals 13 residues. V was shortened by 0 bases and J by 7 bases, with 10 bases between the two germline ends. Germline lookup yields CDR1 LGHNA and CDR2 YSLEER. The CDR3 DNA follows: TGCGCCAGCAGCCAAGATTGGGCGACGGAGCAGTACTTC. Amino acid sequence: CASSQDWATEQYF.

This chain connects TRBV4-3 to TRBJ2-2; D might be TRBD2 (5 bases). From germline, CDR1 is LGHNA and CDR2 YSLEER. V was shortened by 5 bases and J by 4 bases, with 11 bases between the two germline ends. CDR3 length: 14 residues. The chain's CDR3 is CASSEGAATGELFF. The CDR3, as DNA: TGCGCCAGCAGCGAGGGTGCGGCCACCGGGGAGCTGTTTTTT.

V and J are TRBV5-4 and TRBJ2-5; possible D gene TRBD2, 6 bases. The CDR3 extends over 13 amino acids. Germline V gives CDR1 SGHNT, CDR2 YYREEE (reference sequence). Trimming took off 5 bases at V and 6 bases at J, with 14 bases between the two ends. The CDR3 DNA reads TGTGCCAGCAGGGCGGGGACCGGGCAGACCCAGTACTTC. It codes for CASRAGTGQTQYF.

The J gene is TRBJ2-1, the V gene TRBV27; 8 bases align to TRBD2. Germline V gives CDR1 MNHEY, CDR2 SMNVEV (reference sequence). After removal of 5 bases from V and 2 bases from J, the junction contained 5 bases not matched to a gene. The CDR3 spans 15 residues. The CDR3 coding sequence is TGTGCCAGCAGTCCCGAACTAGCGGCCTACAATGAGCAGTTCTTC. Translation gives CASSPELAAYNEQFF.

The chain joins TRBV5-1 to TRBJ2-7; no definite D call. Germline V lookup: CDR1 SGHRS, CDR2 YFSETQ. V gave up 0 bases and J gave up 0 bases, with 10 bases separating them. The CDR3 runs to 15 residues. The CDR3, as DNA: TGCGCCAGCAGCTTGGAGTACGGTCCCTCCTACGAGCAGTACTTC. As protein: CASSLEYGPSYEQYF.

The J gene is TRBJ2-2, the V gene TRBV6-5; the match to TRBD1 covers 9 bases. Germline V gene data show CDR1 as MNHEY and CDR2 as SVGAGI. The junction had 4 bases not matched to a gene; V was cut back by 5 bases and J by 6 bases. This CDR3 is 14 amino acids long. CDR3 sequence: CASSPGQGSGELFF. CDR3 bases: TGTGCCAGCAGTCCGGGACAGGGCTCCGGGGAGCTGTTTTTT.

DNA for the CDR3: TGTGCCAGCAGTGAAGCTTGGGGGACTAGCGGGGACGAGCAGTACTTC. This translates into CASSEAWGTSGDEQYF. The chain employs TRBV2 and TRBJ2-7; 13 bases line up with TRBD2. Germline loops: CDR1 SNHLY, CDR2 FYNNEI. V lost 0 bases and J lost 5; bases outside the gene matches: 4. This CDR3 contains 16 residues.

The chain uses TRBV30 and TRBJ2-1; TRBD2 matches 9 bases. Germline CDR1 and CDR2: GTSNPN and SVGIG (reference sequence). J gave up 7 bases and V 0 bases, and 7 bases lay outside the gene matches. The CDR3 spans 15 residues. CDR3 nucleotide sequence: TGTGCCTGGAGTGTACTTCGCGGGAGGGTGAATGAGCAGTTCTTC. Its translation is CAWSVLRGRVNEQFF.

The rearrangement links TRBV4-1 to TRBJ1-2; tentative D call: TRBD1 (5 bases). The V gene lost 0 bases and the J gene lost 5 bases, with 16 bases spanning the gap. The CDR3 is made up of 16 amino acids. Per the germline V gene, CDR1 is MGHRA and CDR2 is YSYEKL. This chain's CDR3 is CASSQEEAIRGYGYTF. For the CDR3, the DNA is TGCGCCAGCAGCCAAGAGGAGGCCATACGGGGGTATGGCTACACCTTC.

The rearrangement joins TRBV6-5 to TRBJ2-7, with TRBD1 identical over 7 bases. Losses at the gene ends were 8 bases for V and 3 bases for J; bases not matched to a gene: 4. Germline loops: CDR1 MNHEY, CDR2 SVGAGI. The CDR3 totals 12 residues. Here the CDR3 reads CASVDRDYEQYF. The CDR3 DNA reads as TGTGCCAGCGTAGACAGGGACTACGAGCAGTACTTC.

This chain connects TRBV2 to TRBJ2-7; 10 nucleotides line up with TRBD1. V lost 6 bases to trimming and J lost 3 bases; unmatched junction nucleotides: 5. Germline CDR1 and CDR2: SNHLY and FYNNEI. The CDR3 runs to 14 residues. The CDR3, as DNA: TGTGCCAGCAGGGCGGACAGGGGGGGCTACGAGCAGTACTTC. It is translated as CASRADRGGYEQYF.

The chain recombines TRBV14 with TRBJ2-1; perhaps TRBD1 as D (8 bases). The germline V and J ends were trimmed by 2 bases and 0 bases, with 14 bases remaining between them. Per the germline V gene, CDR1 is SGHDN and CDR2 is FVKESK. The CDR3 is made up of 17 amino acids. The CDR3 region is CASSQTGGASSYNEQFF. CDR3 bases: TGTGCCAGCAGCCAAACAGGGGGGGCGAGCTCCTACAATGAGCAGTTCTTC.

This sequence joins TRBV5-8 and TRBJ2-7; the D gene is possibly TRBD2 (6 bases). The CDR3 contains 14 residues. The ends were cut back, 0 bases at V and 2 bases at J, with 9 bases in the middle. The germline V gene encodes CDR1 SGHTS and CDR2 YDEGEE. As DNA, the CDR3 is TGTGCCAGCAGCTTGGCCTCGGGGGCCTACGAGCAGTACTTC. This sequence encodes CASSLASGAYEQYF.

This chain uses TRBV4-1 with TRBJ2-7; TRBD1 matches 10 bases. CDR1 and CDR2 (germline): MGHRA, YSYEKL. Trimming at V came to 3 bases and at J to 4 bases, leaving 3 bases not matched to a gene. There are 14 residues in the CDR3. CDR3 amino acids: CASSHLGQGYEQYF. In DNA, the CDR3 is TGCGCCAGCAGCCATCTGGGACAGGGGTACGAGCAGTACTTC.

The CDR3, as DNA: TGTGCCAGCAGTGACAAGCTAGTCCAAAGTAAGCGGGAGTGGACCGGGGAGCTGTTTTTT. Amino acids: CASSDKLVQSKREWTGELFF. The chain links TRBV6-4 to TRBJ2-2; 8 positions agree with TRBD2. V was clipped by 2 bases and J by 5 bases; unmatched bases: 19. Germline V CDR1 and CDR2: MRHNA, SNTAGT. The CDR3 contains 20 residues.

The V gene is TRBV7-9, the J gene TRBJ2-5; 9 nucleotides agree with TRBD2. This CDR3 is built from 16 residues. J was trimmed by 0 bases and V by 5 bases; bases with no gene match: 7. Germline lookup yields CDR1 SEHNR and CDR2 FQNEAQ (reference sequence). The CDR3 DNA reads TGTGCCAGCAGCACTGCGGGGGGGATAAACCAAGAGACCCAGTACTTC. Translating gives CASSTAGGINQETQYF.

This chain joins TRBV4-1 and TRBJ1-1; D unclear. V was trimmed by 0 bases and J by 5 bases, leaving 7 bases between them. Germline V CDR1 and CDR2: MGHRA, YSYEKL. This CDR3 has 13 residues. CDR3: CASSQDRETEAFF. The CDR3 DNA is TGCGCCAGCAGCCAAGATCGAGAAACTGAAGCTTTCTTT.